This is a list of T cell receptor beta chains from one sample in a study of cytomegalovirus exposure and HLA in healthy donors. The data were produced by immunoSEQ multiplex PCR, yet TCRdb's version contains in-frame clones alone and is incomplete. Altogether about 120,000 clones are present, just over 15% being singletons, with the ten largest covering roughly 2%. Material for sequencing was PBMCs. These TCRs come from a woman under 30 in good health and CMV-seronegative. Each CDR3 is given with its conserved first and last residue. D genes are given only for firm matches. Only part of the rows carry a size: once, few, many, or a class if the clone is expanded.

clone_size	v_call	d_call	j_call	cdr3_aa	cdr3_nt
few	TRBV2	NA	TRBJ1-4	CASSELDYLGEKLFF	TGTGCCAGCAGTGAACTGGACTACCTCGGCGAAAAACTGTTTTTT
NA	TRBV7-9	TRBD2	TRBJ2-1	CASSPYLAVYNEQFF	TGTGCCAGCAGCCCCTATCTAGCGGTGTACAATGAGCAGTTCTTC
few	TRBV9	NA	TRBJ1-4	CASSVGPGNEKLFF	TGTGCCAGCAGCGTAGGACCCGGGAATGAAAAACTGTTTTTT
few	TRBV4-1	TRBD1	TRBJ1-2	CASRAGQGVNYGYTF	TGCGCCAGCAGGGCGGGACAGGGGGTTAACTATGGCTACACCTTC
NA	TRBV2	NA	TRBJ1-1	CASSEVYSNTEAFF	TGTGCCAGCAGTGAAGTATACAGTAACACTGAAGCTTTCTTT
NA	TRBV6-6	TRBD2	TRBJ2-2	CASRSGTSGNTGELFF	TGTGCCAGCAGGTCCGGGACTAGCGGGAACACCGGGGAGCTGTTTTTT
few	TRBV11-2	NA	TRBJ2-7	CASSLDASILGPYEQYF	TGTGCCAGCAGCTTAGATGCCTCCATCTTGGGGCCCTACGAGCAGTACTTC
few	TRBV2	NA	TRBJ2-3	CASSVPGASSDRTDTQYF	TGTGCCAGCAGTGTTCCCGGGGCGTCTAGCGACCGCACAGATACGCAGTATTTT
few	TRBV30	NA	TRBJ2-1	CAWSTGTPMNNEQFF	TGTGCCTGGAGCACCGGGACTCCCATGAACAATGAGCAGTTCTTC
NA	TRBV9	NA	TRBJ1-2	CASSPGGAVGYTF	TGTGCCAGCAGCCCCGGGGGGGCTGTTGGCTACACCTTC
NA	TRBV7-9	TRBD1	TRBJ2-1	CASTLQGLEQFF	TGTGCCAGCACTTTACAGGGGCTTGAGCAGTTCTTC
NA	TRBV28	TRBD2	TRBJ2-7	CASSLISGTRAYEQYF	TGTGCCAGCAGTTTAATTAGCGGGACCCGAGCCTACGAGCAGTACTTC
NA	TRBV2	NA	TRBJ2-7	CASSDAGSYEQYF	TGTGCCAGCAGTGACGCGGGCTCCTACGAGCAGTACTTC
NA	TRBV5-6	TRBD2	TRBJ2-1	CASRLGTSGTYNEQFF	TGTGCCAGCAGGCTGGGGACTAGCGGGACCTACAATGAGCAGTTCTTC
NA	TRBV25-1	NA	TRBJ2-3	CASREFGGDTQYF	TGTGCCAGCAGGGAGTTCGGGGGAGATACGCAGTATTTT
NA	TRBV6-1	NA	TRBJ1-2	CASSVWTVYGYTF	TGTGCCAGCAGCGTTTGGACAGTCTATGGCTACACCTTC
few	TRBV19	TRBD1	TRBJ2-4	CASSLGQGADIQYF	TGTGCCAGTAGTTTGGGACAGGGGGCCGACATTCAGTACTTC
NA	TRBV25-1	TRBD1	TRBJ1-2	CASSASGTGLGGYGYTF	TGTGCCAGCAGTGCTTCCGGGACAGGTCTCGGTGGCTATGGCTACACCTTC
NA	TRBV5-6	TRBD1	TRBJ2-5	CASSPTGVRETQYF	TGTGCCAGCAGCCCAACAGGGGTTAGGGAGACCCAGTACTTC
NA	TRBV15	NA	TRBJ1-5	CATSRDLSGKDQPQHF	TGTGCCACCAGCAGAGATCTATCCGGGAAGGATCAGCCCCAGCATTTT
NA	TRBV7-9	NA	TRBJ1-2	CASSPGERGYTF	TGTGCCAGCAGCCCGGGAGAAAGGGGCTACACCTTC
few	TRBV6-1	TRBD1	TRBJ2-7	CASSEWAWGQPNEQYF	TGTGCCAGCAGTGAATGGGCCTGGGGACAGCCAAACGAGCAGTACTTC
few	TRBV5-4	NA	TRBJ1-4	CASSLGGATNEKLFF	TGTGCCAGCAGCTTGGGGGGAGCCACTAATGAAAAACTGTTTTTT
NA	TRBV7-9	NA	TRBJ1-3	CASSPQARSGALSGNTIYF	TGTGCCAGCAGCCCCCAGGCTAGATCAGGGGCCCTCTCTGGAAACACCATATATTTT
few	TRBV4-2	NA	TRBJ1-5	CASSQEGQADNQPQHF	TGTGCCAGCAGCCAAGAGGGGCAGGCAGACAATCAGCCCCAGCATTTT
NA	TRBV27	TRBD1	TRBJ2-7	CASSPAGQGLSYEQYF	TGTGCCAGCAGTCCGGCGGGACAGGGCCTCTCCTACGAGCAGTACTTC
NA	TRBV21-1	NA	TRBJ1-3	CASNLLPGEAGNTIYF	TGTGCCAGCAACTTGCTTCCGGGGGAGGCTGGAAACACCATATATTTT
few	TRBV28	TRBD1	TRBJ1-5	CASSLQGAHQPQHF	TGTGCCAGCAGTCTCCAGGGGGCGCATCAGCCCCAGCATTTT
few	TRBV4-2	TRBD1	TRBJ2-2	CASSQDPGGLGSVGELFF	TGTGCCAGCAGCCAAGATCCAGGGGGTTTGGGTAGTGTCGGGGAGCTGTTTTTT
NA	TRBV6-5	TRBD2	TRBJ2-5	CASSYRGGETQYF	TGTGCCAGCAGTTACAGGGGAGGGGAGACCCAGTACTTC
few	TRBV27	NA	TRBJ1-1	CASSFGGLNTEAFF	TGTGCCAGCAGTTTCGGTGGTTTGAACACTGAAGCTTTCTTT
NA	TRBV4-3	TRBD1	TRBJ1-5	CASSQEPWTGYNQPQHF	TGCGCCAGCAGCCAAGAGCCCTGGACAGGGTACAATCAGCCCCAGCATTTT
few	TRBV27	TRBD1	TRBJ1-4	CASSFQGDNEKLFF	TGTGCCAGCAGTTTTCAGGGGGATAATGAAAAACTGTTTTTT